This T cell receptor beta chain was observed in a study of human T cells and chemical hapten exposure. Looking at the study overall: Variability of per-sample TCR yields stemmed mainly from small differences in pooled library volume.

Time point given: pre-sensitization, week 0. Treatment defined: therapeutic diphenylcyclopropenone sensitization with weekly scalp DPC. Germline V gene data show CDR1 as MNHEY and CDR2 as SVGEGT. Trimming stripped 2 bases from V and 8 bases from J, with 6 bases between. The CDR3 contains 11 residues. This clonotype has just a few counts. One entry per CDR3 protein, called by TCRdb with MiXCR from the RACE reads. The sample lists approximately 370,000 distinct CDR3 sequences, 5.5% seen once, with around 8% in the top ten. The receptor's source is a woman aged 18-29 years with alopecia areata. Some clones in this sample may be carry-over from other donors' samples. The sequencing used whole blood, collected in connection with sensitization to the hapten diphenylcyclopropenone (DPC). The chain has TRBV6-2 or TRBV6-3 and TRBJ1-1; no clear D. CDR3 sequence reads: CASSYDVEAFF. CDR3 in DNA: TGTGCCAGCAGTTACGACGTGGAAGCTTTCTTT.